The T cell receptor (beta chain) under discussion was sequenced for a study of cytomegalovirus exposure and HLA in healthy donors. Clones were read by immunoSEQ multiplex PCR, and TCRdb kept only the in-frame ones, dropping some. This table holds around 60,000 clones, less than 96% found once. There are 15 residues in the CDR3. The germline V gene encodes CDR1 MNHEY and CDR2 SVGAGI. The trim removed 2 bases at V and 5 bases at J, leaving 8 bases unmatched. The receptor comes from a woman aged 18-29 years in good health and CMV-seronegative. The sequencing sample was made of PBMCs. This chain links TRBV6-5 with TRBJ1-2; 7 positions agree with TRBD1. In DNA, the CDR3 is TGTGCCAGCAGTTACCTTGACAGGGCAGGGTATGGCTACACCTTC. Protein sequence: CASSYLDRAGYGYTF.